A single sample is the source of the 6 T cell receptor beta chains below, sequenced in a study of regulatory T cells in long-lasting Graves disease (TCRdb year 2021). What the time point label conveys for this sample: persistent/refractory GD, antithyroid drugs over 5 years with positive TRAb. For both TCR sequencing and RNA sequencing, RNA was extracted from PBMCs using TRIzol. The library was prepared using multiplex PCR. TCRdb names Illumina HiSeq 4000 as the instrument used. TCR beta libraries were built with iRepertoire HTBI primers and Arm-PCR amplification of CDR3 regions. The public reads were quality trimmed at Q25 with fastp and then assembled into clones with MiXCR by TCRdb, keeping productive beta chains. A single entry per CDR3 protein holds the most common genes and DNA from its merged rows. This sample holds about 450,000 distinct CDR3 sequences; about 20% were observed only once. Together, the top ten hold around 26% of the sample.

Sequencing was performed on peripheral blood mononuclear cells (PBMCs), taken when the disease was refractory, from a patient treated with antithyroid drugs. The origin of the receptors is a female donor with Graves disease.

The CDR3 nucleotides read TGTGCCAGCAGTTTAGGGTTCAGGGCTGGCTACACCTTC. Amino acids: CASSLGFRAGYTF. The chain is built from TRBV28 and TRBJ1-2, with D possibly TRBD1 on 5 matching bases. Germline V gene lookup returns CDR1 MDHEN and CDR2 SYDVKM. The CDR3 covers 13 residues. The V end was cut by 2 bases, the J end by 7 bases, with 11 bases between.

The CDR3 spells CASSATGTRASEQYF. CDR3 DNA sequence: TGTGCCAGCAGCGCAACCGGGACTAGGGCCTCTGAGCAGTACTTC. V usage is TRBV13 and J usage is TRBJ2-7, with 8 bases that match TRBD2. V shed 5 bases, J shed 7 bases, and the junction held 13 bases outside the gene matches. This CDR3 is 15 amino acids long. The germline V gene has CDR1 PRHDT and CDR2 FYEKMQ (reference sequence).

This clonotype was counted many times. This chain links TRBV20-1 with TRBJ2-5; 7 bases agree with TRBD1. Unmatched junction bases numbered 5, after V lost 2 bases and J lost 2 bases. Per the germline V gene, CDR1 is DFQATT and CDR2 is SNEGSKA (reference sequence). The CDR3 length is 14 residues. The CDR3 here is CSARISRGQETQYF. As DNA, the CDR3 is TGCAGTGCTAGAATATCCAGGGGGCAAGAGACCCAGTACTTC.

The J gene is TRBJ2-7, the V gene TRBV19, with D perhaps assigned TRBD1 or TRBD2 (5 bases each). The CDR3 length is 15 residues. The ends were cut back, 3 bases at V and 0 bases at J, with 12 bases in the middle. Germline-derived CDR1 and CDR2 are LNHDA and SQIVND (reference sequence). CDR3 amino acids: CASSIRDLGSYEQYF. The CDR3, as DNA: TGTGCCAGTAGTATCCGGGACCTCGGCTCCTACGAGCAGTACTTC.

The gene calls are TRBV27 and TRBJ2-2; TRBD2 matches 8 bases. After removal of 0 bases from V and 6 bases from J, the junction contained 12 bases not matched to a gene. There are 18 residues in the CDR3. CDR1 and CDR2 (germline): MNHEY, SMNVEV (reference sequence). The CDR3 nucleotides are TGTGCCAGCAGTTTATCTGATTTCTATAGCGGGATTTCCGGGGAGCTGTTTTTT. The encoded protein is CASSLSDFYSGISGELFF.

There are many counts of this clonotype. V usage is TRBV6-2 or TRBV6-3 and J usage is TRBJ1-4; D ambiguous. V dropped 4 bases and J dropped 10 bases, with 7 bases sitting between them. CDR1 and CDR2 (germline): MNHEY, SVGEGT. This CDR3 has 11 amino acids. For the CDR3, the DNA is TGTGCCAGCAGTTGGATCGGAAAACTGTTTTTT. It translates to CASSWIGKLFF.